This passage covers 18 T cell receptor beta chains from one sample sequenced in a study of radiation and T cells in renal cell carcinoma. Sequenced by immunoSEQ multiplex PCR; TCRdb stores in-frame clones only, minus some. The data hold some 72,000 clones, with roughly 87% observed a single time. The time point here: blood 2 weeks post-SBRT. Treatment specified: 15 Gy SBRT to primary tumor, nephrectomy 4 weeks later. Sequences were derived from blood, sampled from a patient whose treatment included radiotherapy and nephrectomy. Receptor source: a man aged 60 to 75 with renal cell carcinoma.

In the case of this clone: One end of the junction does not line up with germline, which may come from a read error. This CDR3 is CASSLPPTGSGPAAF. CDR3 bases: TGTGCCAGCAGTTTACCCCCGACAGGGTCGGGTCCTGCTGCCTTC. V and J are TRBV28 and TRBJ1-2; TRBD1 matches at 7 bases. CDR1 and CDR2 from the germline V gene are MDHEN and SYDVKM. The CDR3 runs to 15 residues.

The V call is TRBV7-8, the J call TRBJ2-1, with 11 bases aligning to TRBD2. V shed 1 base and J 4 bases; nucleotides not matched to a gene: 3. The CDR3 is 16 residues long. The germline CDR1 and CDR2 sequences are SGHVS and FQNEAQ. Here the CDR3 DNA reads TGTGCCAGCAGCTTAGTAATAGCGGGAGGGTACAATGAGCAGTTCTTC. Protein sequence: CASSLVIAGGYNEQFF.

The chain employs TRBV28 and TRBJ1-4; no clear D. V was trimmed by 3 bases and J by 7 bases, leaving 15 bases between them. Germline V gives CDR1 MDHEN, CDR2 SYDVKM. CDR3 size: 15 residues. The CDR3 sequence: CASSFPRGSGEKLFF. CDR3 sequence (DNA): TGTGCCAGCAGTTTCCCCCGAGGGTCGGGTGAAAAACTGTTTTTT.

V and J are TRBV7-2 and TRBJ2-1, with 8 positions matching TRBD2. Trimming cost V 0 bases and J 9 bases; bases outside gene matches: 4. CDR1 SGHTA and CDR2 FQGNSA come from the germline V gene. The CDR3 consists of 14 residues. CDR3 sequence (DNA): TGTGCCAGCAGCTTAGCTAGCGGGAACGTTGAGCAGTTCTTC. The encoded protein is CASSLASGNVEQFF.

This chain joins TRBV30 and TRBJ2-5, with a possible D match to TRBD2 (5 bases). The CDR3 length is 12 residues. Germline assignment: CDR1 GTSNPN and CDR2 SVGIG (reference sequence). The V and J ends lost 3 bases and 5 bases respectively, with 10 bases between them. The chain's CDR3 is CAWRKRGETQYF. The DNA of the CDR3 is TGTGCCTGGAGGAAGCGCGGGGAGACCCAGTACTTC.

This chain connects TRBV6-1 to TRBJ2-5; 9 nucleotides align to TRBD1. The DNA end lines up better with TRBJ2-7; the J call may be wrong. Germline V gives CDR1 MNHNS, CDR2 SASEGT. The CDR3 covers 15 residues. The CDR3 DNA reads as TGTGCCAGCAGCGGGACAGGGCGCCCGCCCTACGAGCAGTACTTC. This encodes CASSGTGRPPYEQYF.

The CDR3 protein is CASSFLTGLNEKLFF. In nucleotides, the CDR3 is TGTGCCAGCAGCTTCTTGACAGGGCTAAATGAAAAACTGTTTTTT. This chain joins TRBV11-2 and TRBJ1-4, with 7 bases matching TRBD1. V lost 3 bases to trimming and J lost 5 bases; unmatched junction nucleotides: 6. The CDR3 consists of 15 residues. The germline V gene encodes CDR1 SGHAT and CDR2 FQNNGV. The entire variable domain, with the rest obtained from reference TRBV11-2 and TRBJ1-4, is as follows: EAGVAQSPRYKIIEKRQSVAFWCNPISGHATLYWYQQILGQGPKLLIQFQNNGVVDDSQLPKDRFSAERLKGVDSTLKIQPAKLEDSAVYLCASSFLTGLNEKLFFGSGTQLSVL.

The chain joins TRBV14 to TRBJ2-1; 9 positions match TRBD2. V gave up 6 bases and J gave up 4 bases; unmatched junction bases: 10. Looked up from germline, CDR1 is SGHDN and CDR2 is FVKESK. The CDR3 spans 16 residues. The CDR3 region has the DNA TGTGCCAGCAGTCAAACAACTAGCGGGTTGTACAATGAGCAGTTCTTC. This encodes CASSQTTSGLYNEQFF.

The J gene is TRBJ2-7, the V gene TRBV11-3, with a possible D match to TRBD2 (5 bases). Trimming took 3 bases from V and 3 from J, leaving 12 bases between them. Germline V lookup: CDR1 SGHNT, CDR2 YENEEA. The CDR3 runs 14 residues. The CDR3 nucleotides are TGTGCCAGCAGCTTGCAGAGCGGAAACTACGAGCAGTACTTC. Its translation is CASSLQSGNYEQYF.

J is TRBJ2-7 and V is TRBV30, with D uncertain. Germline CDR1 GTSNPN, CDR2 SVGIG (reference sequence). The V end was cut by 0 bases, the J end by 1 base, with 4 bases between. This CDR3 spans 12 amino acids. The CDR3 spells CAWSVSSYEQYF. Written as DNA, the CDR3 is TGTGCCTGGAGTGTAAGTTCCTACGAGCAGTACTTC.

V and J are TRBV5-1 and TRBJ2-7; D could derive from TRBD1 or TRBD2 (6 bases each). The V gene lost 3 bases and the J gene lost 6 bases, with 16 bases spanning the gap. CDR3 size: 14 residues. Germline-derived CDR1 and CDR2 are SGHRS and YFSETQ. The chain's CDR3 is CASSSLWTAGEQYF. CDR3 coding DNA: TGCGCCAGCAGCTCGCTTTGGACAGCGGGCGAGCAGTACTTC.

The chain joins TRBV25-1 to TRBJ2-7, with D maybe TRBD1 (7 bases). The germline V gene has CDR1 MGHDK and CDR2 SYGVNS. Between the trimmed V and J ends, which lost 3 bases and 5 bases, there was a span of 26 bases. There are 18 residues in the CDR3. CDR3 nucleotide sequence: TGTGCCAGCAGTGACCCTACTAGGGACAGACTAGGGACCGACGAGCAGTACTTC. Its translation is CASSDPTRDRLGTDEQYF.

This clone was seen once. This chain joins TRBV6-1 and TRBJ1-5; TRBD1 might be the D (5 bases). This CDR3 contains 15 residues. Trimming removed 8 bases at V and 0 bases at J, with 14 bases between. Germline V CDR1 and CDR2: MNHNS, SASEGT. This CDR3 reads CASGAFRNSNQPQHF. The CDR3 DNA reads as TGTGCCAGCGGGGCTTTTCGGAATAGCAATCAGCCCCAGCATTTT.

J is TRBJ2-1 and V is TRBV7-3; possibly TRBD1 or TRBD2 for D (7 bases each). From germline, CDR1 is SGHTA and CDR2 FQGTGA. The CDR3 spans 18 residues. V shed 4 bases and J shed 4 bases, with 23 bases lying between them. DNA of the CDR3: TGTGCCAGCAGCTCCACGTCAGGGGGACTAATGCATTACAATGAGCAGTTCTTC. It codes for CASSSTSGGLMHYNEQFF. Looking up the rest from reference TRBV7-3 and TRBJ2-1 gives the full variable domain: GAGVSQTPSNKVTEKGKYVELRCDPISGHTALYWYRQSLGQGPEFLIYFQGTGAADDSGLPNDRFFAVRPEGSVSTLKIQRTERGDSAVYLCASSSTSGGLMHYNEQFFGPGTRLTVL.

Remarks on this clone: One end of the junction does not line up with germline, which may come from a read error. V gene TRBV2 combines with J gene TRBJ2-7, with D possibly matching TRBD2 (5 bases). The germline gives CDR1 SNHLY, CDR2 FYNNEI. The CDR3 consists of 16 residues. CDR3 sequence: CASTESVGVVYYEQYF. The CDR3 bases are TGTGCCAGCACTGAATCTGTGGGAGTCGTATATTACGAGCAGTACTTC.

This rearrangement joins TRBV11-3 to TRBJ2-5; a possible D gene is TRBD1 (6 bases). This CDR3 has 13 amino acids. The germline CDR1 and CDR2 sequences are SGHNT and YENEEA. The germline V and J ends were trimmed by 1 base and 4 bases, with 7 bases remaining between them. CDR3 amino acids: CASSLGGGETQYF. The DNA for the CDR3 is TGTGCCAGCAGCTTAGGAGGGGGAGAGACCCAGTACTTC. Complete variable domain (other parts from reference TRBV11-3 and TRBJ2-5): EAGVVQSPRYKIIEKKQPVAFWCNPISGHNTLYWYLQNLGQGPELLIRYENEEAVDDSQLPKDRFSAERLKGVDSTLKIQPAELGDSAVYLCASSLGGGETQYFGPGTRLLVL.

This chain links TRBV27 with TRBJ2-7, with D unresolved. The germline V and J ends were trimmed by 8 bases and 6 bases, with 11 bases remaining between them. The CDR3 is 11 residues long. Looked up from germline, CDR1 is MNHEY and CDR2 is SMNVEV (reference sequence). The CDR3 is CASEIRAEQYF. The CDR3 DNA reads TGTGCCAGCGAAATAAGGGCCGAGCAGTACTTC.

The chain recombines TRBV2 with TRBJ2-7; D is possibly TRBD1 or TRBD2 (6 bases each). The V end lost 7 bases, the J end lost 0 bases, and 13 bases lay between the germline ends. The length of the CDR3 is 14 residues. Germline-derived CDR1 and CDR2 are SNHLY and FYNNEI. The CDR3 DNA reads as TGTGCCAGCACGCGGCGGGACACCTCCTACGAGCAGTACTTC. This sequence encodes CASTRRDTSYEQYF. Filled out from reference TRBV2 and TRBJ2-7, the complete variable domain reads EPEVTQTPSHQVTQMGQEVILRCVPISNHLYFYWYRQILGQKVEFLVSFYNNEISEKSEIFDDQFSVERPDGSNFTLKIRSTKLEDSAMYFCASTRRDTSYEQYFGPGTRLTVT.